The 18 T cell receptor beta chains reported below all come from one sample, sequenced in a study of T cell changes during pregnancy in multiple sclerosis. Assay used: immunoSEQ multiplex PCR; TCRdb lists only in-frame clones, some missing. The profile covers around 57,000 clones, with 80% to 95% appearing a single time and less than 0.25% taken by the ten largest. The starting material was CD4+ T cells from peripheral blood mononuclear cells, obtained in the third trimester of pregnancy. The origin of the receptors is a female donor with multiple sclerosis, enrolled in a pregnancy study.

The genes are TRBV28 and TRBJ2-7; 7 bases align to TRBD2. Germline CDR1 is MDHEN and CDR2 is SYDVKM. V shed 6 bases, J shed 3 bases, and the junction held 17 bases outside the gene matches. This CDR3 is 17 amino acids long. CDR3 region: CASRNTRAGLAVYEQYF. CDR3 DNA sequence: TGTGCCAGCAGGAACACGCGCGCGGGGCTAGCGGTCTACGAGCAGTACTTC.

CDR3 DNA: TGTGCCAGCAGTTTGACAACCGGGACAGGCGGCTACAATGAGCAGTTCTTC. Amino acid sequence: CASSLTTGTGGYNEQFF. This chain links TRBV27 with TRBJ2-1; TRBD1 aligns across 8 bases. The CDR3 extends over 17 amino acids. The V and J ends lost 3 bases and 3 bases, in that order; junction bases with no gene match: 10. The germline V gene encodes CDR1 MNHEY and CDR2 SMNVEV (reference sequence).

The genes are TRBV2 and TRBJ2-7; D ambiguous. This CDR3 spans 12 amino acids. V was trimmed by 8 bases and J by 4 bases, leaving 12 bases between them. Germline V gene lookup returns CDR1 SNHLY and CDR2 FYNNEI. The CDR3 DNA is TGTGCCAGCGTGCCGAACGGGTACGAGCAGTACTTC. Translating it yields CASVPNGYEQYF.

The J gene is TRBJ1-2, the V gene TRBV5-5; no clear D. V was trimmed by 2 bases and J by 4 bases, leaving 9 bases between them. The CDR3 covers 13 residues. Germline V gene sequence: CDR1 SGHKS, CDR2 YYEKEE (reference sequence). The CDR3 spells CASSFSPSYGYTF. The CDR3 DNA reads as TGTGCCAGCAGCTTTTCCCCCAGCTATGGCTACACCTTC.

V is TRBV6-5 and J is TRBJ2-1, with 11 bases aligning to TRBD2. J was trimmed by 5 bases and V by 8 bases; bases with no gene match: 8. CDR3 length: 15 residues. Germline V lookup: CDR1 MNHEY, CDR2 SVGAGI. Written as DNA, the CDR3 is TGTGCCAGCTGGGCTAGCGGGAGGAAGCACAATGAGCAGTTCTTC. Translating it yields CASWASGRKHNEQFF.

This clone was seen only once. The V gene is TRBV5-1, the J gene TRBJ1-5; the D gene is possibly TRBD1 (5 bases). This CDR3 is 14 amino acids long. Germline assignment: CDR1 SGHRS and CDR2 YFSETQ. V was shortened by 0 bases and J by 6 bases, with 10 bases between the two germline ends. The CDR3 nucleotides are TGCGCCAGCAGCTTGGAGGGGTCTTCTCAGCCCCAGCATTTT. It specifies CASSLEGSSQPQHF.

V gene TRBV19 combines with J gene TRBJ1-1; 8 nucleotides line up with TRBD1. J gave up 2 bases and V 11 bases, and 16 bases lay outside the gene matches. This CDR3 has 16 residues. Germline V gene sequence: CDR1 LNHDA, CDR2 SQIVND (reference sequence). The CDR3 DNA follows: TGTGCCCCCCCACGCCCTCTCAGGGGGCGTAACACTGAAGCTTTCTTT. Translation: CAPPRPLRGRNTEAFF.

This clone showed up just a few times. The rearrangement joins TRBV6-1 to TRBJ2-3; D unresolved. Germline CDR1 is MNHNS and CDR2 is SASEGT. CDR3 length: 13 residues. Between the trimmed V and J ends, which lost 7 bases and 0 bases, there was a span of 8 bases. The CDR3 region is CASIVPSTDTQYF. DNA for the CDR3: TGTGCCAGCATTGTCCCAAGCACAGATACGCAGTATTTT.

This chain connects TRBV5-1 to TRBJ2-7, with 11 bases matching TRBD2. J lost 5 bases, V lost 3 bases, and 13 bases had no gene match. The CDR3 totals 17 residues. Germline-derived CDR1 and CDR2 are SGHRS and YFSETQ. CDR3 in amino acids: CASSWRALAGVEDEQYF. The CDR3 DNA is TGCGCCAGCAGCTGGAGGGCACTAGCGGGAGTTGAGGACGAGCAGTACTTC.

The chain recombines TRBV7-2 with TRBJ2-6; 12 nucleotides align to TRBD2. The germline V gene has CDR1 SGHTA and CDR2 FQGNSA. Losses at the gene ends were 4 bases for V and 13 bases for J; bases not matched to a gene: 17. This CDR3 has 18 amino acids. CDR3 amino acids: CASSSRILAGGRVGVLTF. DNA of the CDR3: TGTGCCAGCAGCTCACGCATACTAGCGGGGGGCCGGGTGGGAGTCCTGACTTTC. The variable domain in full, with the rest retrieved from reference TRBV7-2 and TRBJ2-6, is GAGVSQSPSNKVTEKGKDVELRCDPISGHTALYWYRQSLGQGLEFLIYFQGNSAPDKSGLPSDRFSAERTGGSVSTLTIQRTQQEDSAVYLCASSSRILAGGRVGVLTFGAGSRLTVL.

This chain uses TRBV7-6 with TRBJ1-4; D gene ambiguous. Germline V gene sequence: CDR1 SGHVS, CDR2 FNYEAQ. Trimming shortened V by 2 bases and J by 8 bases, and 6 bases separated the two germline ends. The CDR3 sequence is 12 residues long. The CDR3 bases are TGTGCCAGCAGCTTACCGGGGGAAAAACTGTTTTTT. Translated, it gives CASSLPGEKLFF.

This chain links TRBV5-1 with TRBJ2-7; D perhaps matches TRBD2 (6 bases). Germline-derived CDR1 and CDR2 are SGHRS and YFSETQ. V was cut by 5 bases and J by 7 bases, with 22 bases left in between. The CDR3 totals 15 residues. Written as DNA, the CDR3 is TGCGCCAGCAGTCTGGAGGGGACTCACTTGGGAGAGCAGTACTTC. It codes for CASSLEGTHLGEQYF. The complete variable domain, with remaining parts taken from reference TRBV5-1 and TRBJ2-7, reads KAGVTQTPRYLIKTRGQQVTLSCSPISGHRSVSWYQQTPGQGLQFLFEYFSETQRNKGNFPGRFSGRQFSNSRSEMNVSTLELGDSALYLCASSLEGTHLGEQYFGPGTRLTVT.

This clone occurred once. The V call is TRBV28, the J call TRBJ2-7, with TRBD2 matching over 9 bases. CDR3 length: 17 amino acids. The ends lost 4 bases at V and 3 bases at J; junction bases unmatched: 13. The germline CDR1 and CDR2 sequences are MDHEN and SYDVKM. The CDR3 region is CASSSPGLAAGDYEQYF. The CDR3 nucleotides are TGTGCCAGCAGTTCCCCGGGACTAGCCGCGGGGGACTACGAGCAGTACTTC.

The rearrangement links TRBV4-1 to TRBJ2-3; TRBD2 might be the D (6 bases). The CDR3 is 17 residues long. The V end lost 0 bases, the J end lost 8 bases, and 21 bases lay between the germline ends. Germline CDR1 MGHRA, CDR2 YSYEKL. The CDR3 nucleotides are TGCGCCAGCAGCCAAGATCTCACACTAGCTCCCCCGGCTACGCAGTATTTT. It translates to CASSQDLTLAPPATQYF.

V gene TRBV5-4 combines with J gene TRBJ2-7; D is possibly TRBD2 (5 bases). This CDR3 is built from 14 residues. Germline-derived CDR1 and CDR2 are SGHNT and YYREEE (reference sequence). Trimming left V 4 bases short and J 4 bases short, with 15 bases between. The CDR3 sequence is CASSRPGRGYEQYF. CDR3 DNA sequence: TGTGCCAGCAGCCGCCCAGGACGGGGTTACGAGCAGTACTTC.

The chain is built from TRBV5-1 and TRBJ2-5; D is undetermined. In germline, CDR1 is SGHRS, CDR2 YFSETQ. The CDR3 is 13 residues long. With 1 base removed from V and 3 bases from J, the gap between germline ends came to 7 bases. The CDR3 sequence: CASSLPREETQYF. The CDR3 nucleotides are TGCGCCAGCAGCTTGCCGCGAGAAGAGACCCAGTACTTC.

The chain couples TRBV21-1 to TRBJ1-1; TRBD1 reflects the table's D call only, with no check against the DNA. TRBV21-1 is termed a pseudogene. The CDR3 runs to 14 residues. This CDR3 is CASSSRQGATEAFF. The CDR3 DNA is TGTGCCAGCAGCTCACGACAGGGGGCTACTGAAGCTTTCTTT.

The chain has TRBV2 and TRBJ2-1; D call uncertain. Looked up from germline, CDR1 is SNHLY and CDR2 is FYNNEI. CDR3 length equals 13 residues. The V gene lost 6 bases and the J gene lost 2 bases, with 8 bases spanning the gap. CDR3 DNA: TGTGCCAGCAGCCTCGGTGCCTACAATGAGCAGTTCTTC. Its protein is CASSLGAYNEQFF.